These T cell receptor beta chains were read from a single sample in a study of regulatory T cells in long-lasting Graves disease. TCRdb reanalysed the multiplex PCR reads using MiXCR and keeps one entry per CDR3 protein. The table shows 310,000 or so distinct CDR3 sequences, with 20% occurring only once. The source material was peripheral blood mononuclear cells (PBMCs), sampled when the disease was refractory, from a patient treated with antithyroid drugs. The receptors shown here come from a female donor with Graves disease. CDR3s include the opening cysteine and the closing phenylalanine or tryptophan. D genes are given only for firm matches. Not every row has a clone size; where given, it reads once, few, many or a size class.

CDR3 length: 15
clone size: NA
V gene: TRBV10-3
D gene: NA
J gene: TRBJ1-6
CDR3 protein: CAISERASYNSPLHF
CDR3 DNA: TGTGCCATCAGTGAAAGGGCATCCTATAATTCACCCCTCCACTTT

CDR3 length: 13
clone size: NA
V gene: TRBV11-2
D gene: NA
J gene: TRBJ1-5
CDR3 protein: CASSLGSAQPQHF
CDR3 DNA: TGTGCCAGCAGCTTAGGATCAGCTCAGCCCCAGCATTTT

CDR3 length: 9
clone size: many
V gene: TRBV20-1
D gene: NA
J gene: TRBJ1-5
CDR3 protein: CSEVQPQHF
CDR3 DNA: TGCAGTGAGGTTCAGCCCCAGCATTTT

CDR3 length: 14
clone size: NA
V gene: TRBV5-6
D gene: NA
J gene: TRBJ2-2
CDR3 protein: CASRDSYDTGELFF
CDR3 DNA: TGTGCCAGCAGGGACAGTTACGATACCGGGGAGCTGTTTTTT

CDR3 length: 14
clone size: many
V gene: TRBV6-1
D gene: NA
J gene: TRBJ2-7
CDR3 protein: CASRPGTPAYEQYF
CDR3 DNA: TGTGCCAGCAGGCCCGGGACACCCGCCTACGAGCAGTACTTC

CDR3 length: 18
clone size: many
V gene: TRBV12-3/TRBV12-4
D gene: TRBD2
J gene: TRBJ2-7
CDR3 protein: CASSLNSIGLAGVYEQYF
CDR3 DNA: TGTGCCAGCAGTTTAAACTCTATCGGACTAGCGGGAGTATACGAGCAGTACTTC

CDR3 length: 15
clone size: NA
V gene: TRBV12-3/TRBV12-4
D gene: NA
J gene: TRBJ2-6
CDR3 protein: CASSPRVAGANVLTF
CDR3 DNA: TGTGCCAGCAGTCCGAGGGTAGCTGGGGCCAACGTCCTGACTTTC

CDR3 length: 15
clone size: NA
V gene: TRBV2
D gene: NA
J gene: TRBJ2-1
CDR3 protein: CASSEDRPPPDEQFF
CDR3 DNA: TGTGCCAGCAGTGAGGACAGACCACCCCCCGATGAGCAGTTCTTC

CDR3 length: 12
clone size: many
V gene: TRBV12-3/TRBV12-4
D gene: NA
J gene: TRBJ1-2
CDR3 protein: CASSLDLYGYTF
CDR3 DNA: TGTGCCAGCAGTTTGGACCTCTATGGCTACACCTTC

CDR3 length: 16
clone size: few
V gene: TRBV19
D gene: TRBD1
J gene: TRBJ1-2
CDR3 protein: CASSITTGGRWYGYTF
CDR3 DNA: TGTGCCAGTAGTATTACGACAGGGGGAAGATGGTATGGCTACACCTTC

CDR3 length: 13
clone size: many
V gene: TRBV7-8
D gene: NA
J gene: TRBJ1-5
CDR3 protein: CASSNDRTQPQHF
CDR3 DNA: TGTGCCAGCAGCAACGACAGGACTCAGCCCCAGCATTTT

CDR3 length: 18
clone size: many
V gene: TRBV7-9
D gene: NA
J gene: TRBJ2-2
CDR3 protein: CASSLVSGLLANTGELFF
CDR3 DNA: TGTGCCAGCAGCTTAGTCTCGGGACTCCTAGCGAACACCGGGGAGCTGTTTTTT

CDR3 length: 14
clone size: many
V gene: TRBV19
D gene: NA
J gene: TRBJ1-6
CDR3 protein: CASSRGLEGAPLHF
CDR3 DNA: TGTGCCAGTAGTCGGGGGCTCGAGGGGGCACCCCTCCACTTT

CDR3 length: 15
clone size: NA
V gene: TRBV7-3
D gene: TRBD1
J gene: TRBJ2-7
CDR3 protein: CASSWTGGLSYEQYF
CDR3 DNA: TGTGCCAGCAGCTGGACAGGGGGCCTATCCTACGAGCAGTACTTC

CDR3 length: 17
clone size: few
V gene: TRBV28
D gene: TRBD2
J gene: TRBJ2-2
CDR3 protein: CASRGLAGLIPPGELFF
CDR3 DNA: TGTGCCAGCAGGGGCCTAGCGGGTCTGATTCCCCCCGGGGAGCTGTTTTTT

CDR3 length: 15
clone size: NA
V gene: TRBV27
D gene: NA
J gene: TRBJ1-2
CDR3 protein: CASRPEIQGWNGYTF
CDR3 DNA: TGTGCCAGCAGACCAGAGATACAGGGATGGAATGGCTACACCTTC

CDR3 length: 15
clone size: NA
V gene: TRBV18
D gene: NA
J gene: TRBJ2-7
CDR3 protein: CASSPPTVRGYEQYF
CDR3 DNA: TGTGCCAGCTCACCACCGACAGTGCGAGGCTACGAGCAGTACTTC

CDR3 length: 11
clone size: NA
V gene: TRBV2
D gene: NA
J gene: TRBJ2-1
CDR3 protein: CASSDRDHQFF
CDR3 DNA: TGTGCCAGCAGTGACCGGGACCATCAGTTCTTC

CDR3 length: 15
clone size: NA
V gene: TRBV5-5
D gene: NA
J gene: TRBJ2-4
CDR3 protein: CASSLPRQTQNIQYF
CDR3 DNA: TGTGCCAGCAGCTTGCCTAGACAGACTCAAAACATTCAGTACTTC

CDR3 length: 16
clone size: few
V gene: TRBV7-2
D gene: TRBD2
J gene: TRBJ2-2
CDR3 protein: CASSLVPSGGSGELFF
CDR3 DNA: TGTGCCAGCAGCTTAGTTCCTAGCGGGGGGTCCGGGGAGCTGTTTTTT

CDR3 length: 12
clone size: few
V gene: TRBV5-5
D gene: NA
J gene: TRBJ2-5
CDR3 protein: CASSSPLETQYF
CDR3 DNA: TGTGCCAGCAGCTCACCCTTAGAGACCCAGTACTTC

CDR3 length: 14
clone size: NA
V gene: TRBV6-4
D gene: NA
J gene: TRBJ1-2
CDR3 protein: CASSDSPNGYGYTF
CDR3 DNA: TGTGCCAGCAGTGACAGCCCCAACGGCTATGGCTACACCTTC

CDR3 length: 13
clone size: many
V gene: TRBV7-2
D gene: NA
J gene: TRBJ1-1
CDR3 protein: CASSSYMIREAFF
CDR3 DNA: TGTGCCAGCAGCTCCTACATGATACGTGAAGCTTTCTTT

CDR3 length: 12
clone size: many
V gene: TRBV13
D gene: NA
J gene: TRBJ2-5
CDR3 protein: CASERLGETQYF
CDR3 DNA: TGTGCCAGCGAACGGCTCGGGGAGACCCAGTACTTC

CDR3 length: 15
clone size: many
V gene: TRBV7-2
D gene: NA
J gene: TRBJ2-7
CDR3 protein: CASSLFDRIPYEQYF
CDR3 DNA: TGTGCCAGCAGCCTCTTCGACAGGATACCCTACGAGCAGTACTTC

CDR3 length: 15
clone size: NA
V gene: TRBV20-1
D gene: NA
J gene: TRBJ2-7
CDR3 protein: CSAKSNRDNSYEQYF
CDR3 DNA: TGCAGTGCCAAATCGAACCGGGACAACTCCTACGAGCAGTACTTC

CDR3 length: 16
clone size: NA
V gene: TRBV5-8
D gene: TRBD1
J gene: TRBJ1-4
CDR3 protein: CASSLGGTAVNEKLFF
CDR3 DNA: TGTGCCAGCAGCTTGGGCGGGACAGCCGTTAATGAAAAACTGTTTTTT

CDR3 length: 17
clone size: NA
V gene: TRBV7-9
D gene: NA
J gene: TRBJ1-3
CDR3 protein: CASSLGLRGYSGNTIYF
CDR3 DNA: TGTGCCAGCAGCTTAGGCCTGCGGGGCTACTCTGGAAACACCATATATTTT

CDR3 length: 17
clone size: few
V gene: TRBV28
D gene: TRBD2
J gene: TRBJ2-3
CDR3 protein: CASIPGGTSAGTDTQYF
CDR3 DNA: TGTGCCAGCATCCCCGGGGGGACTAGCGCGGGCACAGATACGCAGTATTTT

CDR3 length: 15
clone size: few
V gene: TRBV20-1
D gene: NA
J gene: TRBJ2-7
CDR3 protein: CSARPRDSTFYEQYF
CDR3 DNA: TGCAGTGCTAGGCCCCGGGACTCGACGTTCTACGAGCAGTACTTC

CDR3 length: 16
clone size: NA
V gene: TRBV7-2
D gene: NA
J gene: TRBJ1-5
CDR3 protein: CASSLVPGGLYQPQHF
CDR3 DNA: TGTGCCAGCAGCTTAGTGCCGGGGGGTTTGTATCAGCCCCAGCATTTT

CDR3 length: 14
clone size: few
V gene: TRBV7-9
D gene: NA
J gene: TRBJ1-1
CDR3 protein: CASSSGPSNTEAFF
CDR3 DNA: TGTGCCAGCAGTTCCGGACCGAGTAACACTGAAGCTTTCTTT

CDR3 length: 15
clone size: few
V gene: TRBV25-1
D gene: NA
J gene: TRBJ1-1
CDR3 protein: CASSEYSVSGQTAFF
CDR3 DNA: TGTGCCAGCAGTGAATACTCGGTTTCGGGCCAGACGGCTTTCTTT

CDR3 length: 13
clone size: NA
V gene: TRBV3-1
D gene: NA
J gene: TRBJ2-2
CDR3 protein: CASSYGTRGELFF
CDR3 DNA: TGTGCCAGCAGCTACGGGACAAGGGGGGAGCTGTTTTTT

CDR3 length: 13
clone size: few
V gene: TRBV18
D gene: TRBD2
J gene: TRBJ2-1
CDR3 protein: CASSPAGGGEQFF
CDR3 DNA: TGTGCCAGCTCACCGGCGGGGGGGGGTGAGCAGTTCTTC

CDR3 length: 13
clone size: many
V gene: TRBV3-1
D gene: TRBD1
J gene: TRBJ1-2
CDR3 protein: CASHLTGGRGYTF
CDR3 DNA: TGTGCCAGCCATCTCACAGGGGGACGGGGCTACACCTTC

CDR3 length: 12
clone size: few
V gene: TRBV28
D gene: NA
J gene: TRBJ2-7
CDR3 protein: CASSRTPYEQCF
CDR3 DNA: TGTGCCAGCAGTAGGACCCCTTACGAGCAGTGCTTC

CDR3 length: 17
clone size: many
V gene: TRBV2
D gene: TRBD2
J gene: TRBJ2-5
CDR3 protein: CASSAGLAGGRGETQYF
CDR3 DNA: TGTGCCAGCAGCGCTGGACTAGCGGGGGGCCGAGGGGAGACCCAGTACTTC

CDR3 length: 13
clone size: many
V gene: TRBV28
D gene: TRBD1
J gene: TRBJ1-2
CDR3 protein: CASTRTGGYGYTF
CDR3 DNA: TGTGCCAGCACCCGGACAGGGGGCTACGGCTACACCTTC

CDR3 length: 16
clone size: few
V gene: TRBV14
D gene: TRBD1
J gene: TRBJ1-2
CDR3 protein: CASSQDRTGTGVGYTF
CDR3 DNA: TGTGCCAGCAGCCAAGACCGCACCGGGACAGGGGTCGGCTACACCTTC

CDR3 length: 12
clone size: many
V gene: TRBV6-1
D gene: NA
J gene: TRBJ2-4
CDR3 protein: CASTQPGNIQYF
CDR3 DNA: TGTGCCAGCACCCAGCCAGGGAACATTCAGTACTTC

CDR3 length: 15
clone size: NA
V gene: TRBV6-1
D gene: NA
J gene: TRBJ1-5
CDR3 protein: CATRKSREGVWTQHF
CDR3 DNA: TGTGCCACCAGAAAATCCAGGGAGGGGGTTTGGACCCAGCATTTT

CDR3 length: 14
clone size: many
V gene: TRBV4-1
D gene: NA
J gene: TRBJ1-2
CDR3 protein: CASSQAGTDYGYTF
CDR3 DNA: TGCGCCAGCAGCCAAGCGGGGACCGACTATGGCTACACCTTC

CDR3 length: 15
clone size: NA
V gene: TRBV18
D gene: NA
J gene: TRBJ1-1
CDR3 protein: CASTSAGTANTEAFF
CDR3 DNA: TGTGCCAGCACTTCAGCCGGGACCGCTAACACTGAAGCTTTCTTT

CDR3 length: 14
clone size: many
V gene: TRBV11-2
D gene: TRBD1
J gene: TRBJ2-5
CDR3 protein: CASSFGQGQETQYF
CDR3 DNA: TGTGCCAGCAGCTTTGGACAGGGGCAGGAGACCCAGTACTTC

CDR3 length: 15
clone size: many
V gene: TRBV5-5
D gene: TRBD2
J gene: TRBJ2-7
CDR3 protein: CASSSLAGSSYEQYF
CDR3 DNA: TGTGCCAGCAGCTCGTTAGCGGGGTCCTCCTACGAGCAGTACTTC

CDR3 length: 13
clone size: many
V gene: TRBV6-5
D gene: NA
J gene: TRBJ1-1
CDR3 protein: CASSYGTDLEAFF
CDR3 DNA: TGTGCCAGCAGTTACGGGACGGACCTTGAAGCTTTCTTT

CDR3 length: 16
clone size: NA
V gene: TRBV9
D gene: TRBD1
J gene: TRBJ1-2
CDR3 protein: CASSAGPTGGIYGYTF
CDR3 DNA: TGTGCCAGCAGCGCCGGTCCCACAGGGGGAATCTATGGCTACACCTTC

CDR3 length: 20
clone size: few
V gene: TRBV6-5
D gene: NA
J gene: TRBJ1-2
CDR3 protein: CASSYSTSIVRARGGYGYTF
CDR3 DNA: TGTGCCAGCAGTTACTCGACATCCATAGTCCGGGCCCGGGGGGGATATGGCTACACCTTC

CDR3 length: 12
clone size: NA
V gene: TRBV29-1
D gene: TRBD1
J gene: TRBJ1-2
CDR3 protein: CSLGGPDYGYTF
CDR3 DNA: TGCAGTTTAGGGGGCCCGGACTATGGCTACACCTTC

CDR3 length: 14
clone size: NA
V gene: TRBV28
D gene: NA
J gene: TRBJ2-3
CDR3 protein: CASSSPGSQDTQYF
CDR3 DNA: TGTGCCAGCAGTTCCCCCGGGAGTCAAGATACGCAGTATTTT

CDR3 length: 15
clone size: NA
V gene: TRBV7-3
D gene: NA
J gene: TRBJ2-5
CDR3 protein: CASSITGGQGETQYF
CDR3 DNA: TGTGCCAGCAGCATCACGGGGGGCCAGGGAGAGACCCAGTACTTC

CDR3 length: 15
clone size: many
V gene: TRBV12-3/TRBV12-4
D gene: NA
J gene: TRBJ1-5
CDR3 protein: CASSLTITSNQPQHF
CDR3 DNA: TGTGCCAGCAGTTTAACGATTACTAGCAATCAGCCCCAGCATTTT

CDR3 length: 18
clone size: NA
V gene: TRBV2
D gene: NA
J gene: TRBJ2-7
CDR3 protein: CASSEFPVRNSYPYEQYF
CDR3 DNA: TGTGCCAGCAGTGAATTCCCGGTTCGGAATTCGTACCCCTACGAGCAGTACTTC

CDR3 length: 14
clone size: many
V gene: TRBV12-3/TRBV12-4
D gene: NA
J gene: TRBJ1-2
CDR3 protein: CASSLTRDNYGYTF
CDR3 DNA: TGTGCCAGCAGCCTCACCAGAGATAACTATGGCTACACCTTC

CDR3 length: 15
clone size: few
V gene: TRBV7-2
D gene: NA
J gene: TRBJ2-3
CDR3 protein: CASSALGASTDTQYF
CDR3 DNA: TGTGCCAGCAGCGCACTCGGAGCCAGCACAGATACGCAGTATTTT

CDR3 length: 16
clone size: many
V gene: TRBV19
D gene: TRBD1
J gene: TRBJ1-2
CDR3 protein: CASKPGQGPTNYGYTF
CDR3 DNA: TGTGCCAGTAAGCCGGGACAGGGACCCACTAACTATGGCTACACCTTC

CDR3 length: 19
clone size: NA
V gene: TRBV3-1
D gene: TRBD2
J gene: TRBJ2-6
CDR3 protein: CASSPAQRESRPGANVLTF
CDR3 DNA: TGTGCCAGCAGCCCGGCCCAGCGGGAGAGCCGACCTGGGGCCAACGTCCTGACTTTC